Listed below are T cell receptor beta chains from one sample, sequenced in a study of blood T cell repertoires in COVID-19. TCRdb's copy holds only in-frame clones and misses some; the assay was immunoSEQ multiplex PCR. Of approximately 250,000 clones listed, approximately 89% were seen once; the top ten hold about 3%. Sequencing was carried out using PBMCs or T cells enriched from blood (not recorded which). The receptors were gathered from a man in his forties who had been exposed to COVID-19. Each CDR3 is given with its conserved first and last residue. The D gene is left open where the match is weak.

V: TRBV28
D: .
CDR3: CASSLLLGGGRDEQYF

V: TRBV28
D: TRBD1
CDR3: CASRGQGSGYTF

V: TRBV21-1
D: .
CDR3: CASSNNRGENTEAFF

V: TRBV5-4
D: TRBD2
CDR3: CASSLEAGLAPYEQYF

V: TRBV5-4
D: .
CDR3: CASSLAYSYEQYF

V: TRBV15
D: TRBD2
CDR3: CATSADRRTGRTSSYEQYF

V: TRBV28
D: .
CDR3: CASSGVNTEAFF

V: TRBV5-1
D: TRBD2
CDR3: CASSFGGGDNEQFF

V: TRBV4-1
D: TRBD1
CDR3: CASSQGGQGVSNQPQHF

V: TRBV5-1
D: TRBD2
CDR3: CVPPAMGGGQETQYF

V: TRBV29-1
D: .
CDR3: CSVDLGGEQYF

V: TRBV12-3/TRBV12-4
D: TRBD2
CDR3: CASSLGRGEQFF

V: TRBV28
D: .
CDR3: CASSPIEGSYNEQFF

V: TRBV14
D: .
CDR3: CASNLIGSGMNTEAFF

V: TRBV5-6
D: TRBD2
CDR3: CASSPLYAGRSTGNEQFF

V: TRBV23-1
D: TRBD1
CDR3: CASSQSGQHTDSSYEQYF